These 7 T cell receptor beta chains were sequenced from one sample in a study of vaccination effects on CD4 cells after COVID-19. Profiling relied on immunoSEQ multiplex PCR, and the TCRdb table lists in-frame clones only, not all of them. The repertoire has around 16,000 clones, about 78% of them found once; the top ten carry approximately 19%. Their target antigens are unknown. Antigen-specific CD4+ T cells were first expanded with viral peptide pools by the ViraFEST assay and only then sequenced. Cells that had been cultured for ten to eleven days were the source of isolated CD4+ T cells. The vaccine given was either BNT162b2 or mRNA-1273, in two doses. This material consisted of CD4+ T cells from PBMCs cultured with HCoV-NL63 spike peptides, taken after COVID-19 vaccination. These receptors were taken from a human donor who received a COVID-19 vaccine.

The chain uses TRBV7-9 and TRBJ2-6, with 10 positions matching TRBD2. Germline CDR1 reads SEHNR; CDR2 reads FQNEAQ (reference sequence). CDR3 length equals 18 residues. J lost 0 bases, V lost 3 bases, and 5 bases had no gene match. CDR3 coding DNA: TGTGCCAGCAGCTTGAGCGGGAGGGCCTCCTCTGGGGCCAACGTCCTGACTTTC. Translated, it gives CASSLSGRASSGANVLTF.

The J gene is TRBJ2-3, the V gene TRBV21-1; the table's D call of TRBD1 was not tested on the DNA. TRBV21-1 is classified as a pseudogene. The CDR3 runs 17 residues. CDR3 coding DNA: TGTGCCAGCAGCAAAGCGGGACAGGGGGCTTGGACAGATACGCAGTATTTT. It yields the protein CASSKAGQGAWTDTQYF.

This clone was detected only a few times. The J gene is TRBJ2-7, the V gene TRBV30; a weak D match, TRBD2 (6 bases). V was trimmed by 2 bases and J by 0 bases, leaving 11 bases between them. The CDR3 covers 14 residues. Germline V gene data show CDR1 as GTSNPN and CDR2 as SVGIG (reference sequence). Written as DNA, the CDR3 is TGTGCCTGGAGTCAGCGGGTTGGCTCCTACGAGCAGTACTTC. It yields the protein CAWSQRVGSYEQYF.

The chain employs TRBV9 and TRBJ2-5; D possibly uses TRBD1 or TRBD2 (6 bases each). Trimming removed 4 bases from V and 5 bases from J, with 15 bases in between. The CDR3 is 14 residues long. Germline assignment: CDR1 SGDLS and CDR2 YYNGEE. The CDR3 nucleotides are TGTGCCAGCAGCCCCAACAGGAGGGGGGAGACCCAGTACTTC. Protein product: CASSPNRRGETQYF.

V and J are TRBV12-3 or TRBV12-4 and TRBJ1-2; D ambiguous. Trimming removed 4 bases from V and 5 bases from J, with 8 bases in between. The CDR3 spans 12 residues. For the CDR3, the DNA is TGTGCCAGCAGTTCTTTAGGATATGGCTACACCTTC. This sequence encodes CASSSLGYGYTF.

The chain uses TRBV28 and TRBJ2-1; possible D gene TRBD1, 6 bases. The CDR3 length is 17 residues. Germline V gene lookup returns CDR1 MDHEN and CDR2 SYDVKM. V lost 7 bases and J lost 0, with 19 bases in between. CDR3 in amino acids: CASTSSGAPSSYNEQFF. The CDR3 DNA follows: TGTGCCAGCACTTCTTCAGGGGCCCCAAGCTCCTACAATGAGCAGTTCTTC.

J is TRBJ2-1 and V is TRBV19; D remains ambiguous. The ends were cut back, 6 bases at V and 2 bases at J, with 11 bases in the middle. The germline V gene encodes CDR1 LNHDA and CDR2 SQIVND (reference sequence). The CDR3 has 14 amino acids. Here the CDR3 DNA reads TGTGCCAGTAGGGGGAAGGGTACCTACAATGAGCAGTTCTTC. Its translation is CASRGKGTYNEQFF. Full variable domain (rest looked up from reference TRBV19 and TRBJ2-1): DGGITQSPKYLFRKEGQNVTLSCEQNLNHDAMYWYRQDPGQGLRLIYYSQIVNDFQKGDIAEGYSVSREKKESFPLTVTSAQKNPTAFYLCASRGKGTYNEQFFGPGTRLTVL.